These T cell receptor beta chains were read from a single sample in a study of cytomegalovirus exposure and HLA in healthy donors. TCRdb keeps only in-frame clones here, not all; method: immunoSEQ multiplex PCR. The sample consists of approximately 74,000 clones, roughly 63% of them appearing once. Source material: PBMCs. The receptors were sampled from a young man in good health and CMV-seropositive. Each CDR3 is given with its conserved first and last residue. A D gene is named only where the DNA matches it firmly. Clone size is stated in some rows and not others, as once, few, many or a class when expanded.

D: .; size: .; J: TRBJ2-1; V: TRBV19; DNA: TGTGCCAGCGCTTTGGTGAGCTCCTACAATGAGCAGTTCTTC; CDR3: CASALVSSYNEQFF
D: TRBD2; size: .; J: TRBJ2-5; V: TRBV9; DNA: TGTGCCAGCAGCGTAGGACTAGCGGGAGTCCAAGAGACCCAGTACTTC; CDR3: CASSVGLAGVQETQYF
D: .; size: .; J: TRBJ1-6; V: TRBV7-2; DNA: TGTGCCAGCTCCGGGCAGGGGCAGCTTTCACCCCTCCACTTT; CDR3: CASSGQGQLSPLHF
D: TRBD1; size: .; J: TRBJ2-7; V: TRBV5-4; DNA: TGTGTCAGCAGCCGAGGGACAGGGGAATTAGCCTACGAGCAGTACTTC; CDR3: CVSSRGTGELAYEQYF
D: .; size: .; J: TRBJ1-3; V: TRBV6-1; DNA: TGTGCCAGCAGTGAAATGCGTGCCTGGTCTGGAAACACCATATATTTT; CDR3: CASSEMRAWSGNTIYF
D: .; size: .; J: TRBJ2-3; V: TRBV2; DNA: TGTGCCAGCAGTGATAGAGTGTGGCAGGGGTCAACAGATACGCAGTATTTT; CDR3: CASSDRVWQGSTDTQYF
D: TRBD2; size: .; J: TRBJ2-7; V: TRBV5-4; DNA: TGTGCCAGCAGCCAGACTAGCGGGGCTTACGAGCAGTACTTC; CDR3: CASSQTSGAYEQYF
D: .; size: .; J: TRBJ2-7; V: TRBV7-2; DNA: TGTGCCAGCAGCCCGGGTGGCAGCGGGCGGCAGTACTTC; CDR3: CASSPGGSGRQYF
D: .; size: .; J: TRBJ2-5; V: TRBV29-1; DNA: TGCAGCGTCGGTATACAGGGTCTGGGTAGAACGGAGACCCAGTACTTC; CDR3: CSVGIQGLGRTETQYF
D: .; size: few; J: TRBJ1-5; V: TRBV7-8; DNA: TGTGCCAGCAGCTCTAACAGGGTCAATCAGCCCCAGCATTTT; CDR3: CASSSNRVNQPQHF
D: .; size: few; J: TRBJ2-1; V: TRBV6-5; DNA: TGTGCCAGCAGTATCAGGTTTAGCTCCTACAATGAGCAGTTCTTC; CDR3: CASSIRFSSYNEQFF